The 32 T cell receptor beta chains below all came from one sample that was sequenced in a study of cytomegalovirus exposure and HLA in healthy donors (dated by TCRdb to the late 2010s). Library construction relied on the immunoSEQ multiplex PCR assay. The multiplex PCR relied on a mix of 60 forward primers for TCR Vbeta segments and 13 reverse primers for TCR Jbeta segments. TCRdb provides this immuneACCESS table in a form limited to in-frame rearrangements. Some clones are lacking; in checked studies, under half of them reflect an unresolved V gene, and why the rest are absent is not known. The sample profile shows around 200,000 clones; around 89% of them were found once. The ten largest clones capture about 1% of the sample. Sequencing was performed on PBMCs. These receptors all come from a woman in her late teens or twenties in good health and CMV-seronegative.

This clone appeared a single time. This chain links TRBV27 with TRBJ2-7, with unresolved D. CDR1 and CDR2 from the germline V gene are MNHEY and SMNVEV (reference sequence). V was trimmed by 6 bases and J by 0 bases, leaving 9 bases between them. This CDR3 region has 13 residues. Here the CDR3 reads CASSPGYSYEQYF. Here the CDR3 DNA reads TGTGCCAGCAGCCCAGGTTACTCCTACGAGCAGTACTTC.

The chain carries TRBV6-5 and TRBJ2-3; D perhaps matches TRBD2 (5 bases). Germline V gene sequence: CDR1 MNHEY, CDR2 SVGAGI. The V end lost 8 bases, the J end lost 6 bases, and 12 bases lay between the germline ends. The CDR3 extends over 12 amino acids. The CDR3 bases are TGTGCCAGCTCGACAACGGGGGATACGCAGTATTTT. Encoded protein: CASSTTGDTQYF.

This sequence joins TRBV5-4 and TRBJ2-5; 7 bases line up with TRBD2. This CDR3 region has 15 residues. The V gene's germline CDR1 is SGHNT and CDR2 YYREEE (reference sequence). The trim removed 0 bases at V and 5 bases at J, leaving 7 bases unmatched. The CDR3 nucleotides read TGTGCCAGCAGCTTGGCCGGGGGAGGGGATGAGACCCAGTACTTC. Encoded protein: CASSLAGGGDETQYF.

This chain connects TRBV5-1 to TRBJ2-5; a possible D gene is TRBD2 (5 bases). With 1 base removed from V and 1 base from J, the gap between germline ends came to 8 bases. The germline CDR1 and CDR2 sequences are SGHRS and YFSETQ. The CDR3 is made up of 14 amino acids. The CDR3 spells CASSLLGLQETQYF. The DNA of the CDR3 is TGCGCCAGCAGCTTGCTCGGACTCCAAGAGACCCAGTACTTC.

The chain carries TRBV7-8 and TRBJ1-4; 10 bases are a match to TRBD1. The ends lost 5 bases at V and 7 bases at J; junction bases unmatched: 4. The CDR3 runs to 14 residues. Germline V gives CDR1 SGHVS, CDR2 FQNEAQ. CDR3 bases: TGTGCCAGCAGCGTGACAGGGGGCGTTGAAAAACTGTTTTTT. The encoded protein is CASSVTGGVEKLFF.

This rearrangement joins TRBV18 to TRBJ2-1; 13 positions match TRBD2. The CDR3 contains 15 residues. With V trimmed by 4 bases and J by 8 bases, 5 bases remained unmatched. In germline, CDR1 is KGHSH, CDR2 LQKENI. The CDR3 here is CASSLGLAGMDEQFF. The CDR3 DNA is TGTGCCAGCTCACTGGGACTAGCGGGAATGGATGAGCAGTTCTTC.

Here the CDR3 reads CASSRSTSGRKWETQYF. The DNA of the CDR3 is TGTGCCAGCAGCCGATCGACTAGCGGGAGGAAGTGGGAGACCCAGTACTTC. This sequence joins TRBV5-4 and TRBJ2-5; the match to TRBD2 covers 13 bases. Trimming at V came to 4 bases and at J to 5 bases, leaving 11 bases not matched to a gene. Looked up from germline, CDR1 is SGHNT and CDR2 is YYREEE (reference sequence). CDR3 length equals 17 residues.

This clone was seen once. V is TRBV19 and J is TRBJ1-4; D is uncertain. The CDR3 contains 15 residues. Trimming cost V 4 bases and J 8 bases, with 17 bases left between them. CDR1 and CDR2 from the germline V gene are LNHDA and SQIVND (reference sequence). CDR3 amino acids: CASSTGLAVGEKLFF. CDR3 sequence (DNA): TGTGCCAGTAGTACCGGGTTGGCAGTCGGGGAAAAACTGTTTTTT.

The genes are TRBV11-2 and TRBJ2-1, with D perhaps TRBD2 (5 bases). The germline CDR1 and CDR2 sequences are SGHAT and FQNNGV. The CDR3 contains 15 residues. Deletions cut 5 bases from V and 6 bases from J, with 17 bases between. This CDR3 reads CASSREGSGFNEQFF. CDR3 DNA: TGTGCCAGCAGCCGCGAGGGCAGCGGATTCAATGAGCAGTTCTTC.

V is TRBV18 and J is TRBJ2-6, with 8 nucleotides matching TRBD2. The V segment lost 1 base and the J segment 3 bases; nucleotides outside the gene matches: 11. CDR3 size: 19 residues. The germline V gene has CDR1 KGHSH and CDR2 LQKENI. The DNA for the CDR3 is TGTGCCAGCTCACCACGGAGGAGCGGGAGTCTGGATGGGGCCAACGTCCTGACTTTC. Amino acid sequence: CASSPRRSGSLDGANVLTF. Combining the CDR3 with reference TRBV18 and TRBJ2-6 gives the whole variable domain NAGVMQNPRHLVRRRGQEARLRCSPMKGHSHVYWYRQLPEEGLKFMVYLQKENIIDESGMPKERFSAEFPKEGPSILRIQQVVRGDSAAYFCASSPRRSGSLDGANVLTFGAGSRLTVL.

V and J are TRBV5-5 and TRBJ1-1; D is unclear. Germline V lookup: CDR1 SGHKS, CDR2 YYEKEE (reference sequence). Trimming took 0 bases from V and 4 from J, leaving 13 bases between them. This CDR3 has 15 amino acids. CDR3 DNA sequence: TGTGCCAGCAGCTTGGGACACAGTGAAAGCACTGAAGCTTTCTTT. This translates into CASSLGHSESTEAFF.

This sequence joins TRBV29-1 and TRBJ1-4; no reliable D call. The V end was cut by 4 bases, the J end by 5 bases, with 11 bases between. CDR1 and CDR2 (germline): SQVTM, ANQGSEA. The length of the CDR3 is 13 residues. This CDR3 is CSVASGWNEKLFF. CDR3 DNA: TGCAGCGTTGCGTCAGGTTGGAATGAAAAACTGTTTTTT.

This chain links TRBV9 with TRBJ2-1, with 8 bases that match TRBD2. The CDR3 is made up of 17 amino acids. Trimming cost V 2 bases and J 5 bases; bases outside gene matches: 12. CDR1 and CDR2 from the germline V gene are SGDLS and YYNGEE. The CDR3 sequence: CASSVAGGSYTHNEQFF. The CDR3, as DNA: TGTGCCAGCAGCGTCGCGGGGGGTTCGTATACCCACAATGAGCAGTTCTTC. Full variable domain (outside the CDR3, taken from reference TRBV9 and TRBJ2-1): DSGVTQTPKHLITATGQRVTLRCSPRSGDLSVYWYQQSLDQGLQFLIQYYNGEERAKGNILERFSAQQFPDLHSELNLSSLELGDSALYFCASSVAGGSYTHNEQFFGPGTRLTVL.

The chain recombines TRBV25-1 with TRBJ1-6, with D possibly being TRBD1 (5 bases). Between the trimmed V and J ends, which lost 5 bases and 9 bases, there was a span of 20 bases. Germline CDR1 is MGHDK and CDR2 is SYGVNS. The CDR3 is made up of 16 amino acids. CDR3 sequence (DNA): TGTGCCAGCAGTTCTAGGGTACAGGCTGGTAGTTCACCCCTCCACTTT. Protein: CASSSRVQAGSSPLHF.

The gene calls are TRBV5-4 and TRBJ2-5; D possibly corresponds to TRBD1 (5 bases). This CDR3 comprises 15 residues. V shed 1 base and J shed 4 bases, with 14 bases lying between them. CDR1 and CDR2 (germline): SGHNT, YYREEE (reference sequence). CDR3 nucleotides: TGTGCCAGCAGCTTGTCCCTCGGGCAGGGAGAGACCCAGTACTTC. Protein product: CASSLSLGQGETQYF.

The chain combines TRBV4-3 with TRBJ2-1; D remains unclear. Germline V gene sequence: CDR1 LGHNA, CDR2 YSLEER. Trimming left V 4 bases short and J 1 base short, with 8 bases between. This CDR3 region has 14 residues. The CDR3 nucleotides are TGCGCCAGCAGCCTAGCTATATCCTACAATGAGCAGTTCTTC. This translates into CASSLAISYNEQFF.

The chain carries TRBV4-3 and TRBJ2-3, with D maybe TRBD1 (6 bases). CDR1 LGHNA and CDR2 YSLEER come from the germline V gene. V was shortened by 6 bases and J by 3 bases, with 16 bases between the two germline ends. The CDR3 runs 15 residues. The CDR3 DNA sequence: TGCGCCAGCAGGGAGGAGGACAGACTTACAGATACGCAGTATTTT. Translation gives CASREEDRLTDTQYF.

J is TRBJ2-4 and V is TRBV4-1; the match to TRBD2 covers 8 bases. V lost 3 bases to trimming and J lost 9 bases; unmatched junction nucleotides: 10. Germline V gene lookup returns CDR1 MGHRA and CDR2 YSYEKL. The CDR3 loop spans 15 amino acids. The CDR3 sequence is CASSQPGGPVGIQYF. The CDR3, as DNA: TGCGCCAGCAGCCAGCCGGGAGGGCCGGTTGGCATTCAGTACTTC.

The V and J genes are TRBV10-2 and TRBJ2-1, with D maybe TRBD2 (5 bases). Trimming shortened V by 8 bases and J by 7 bases, and 18 bases separated the two germline ends. Germline values: CDR1 WSHSY, CDR2 SAAADI. The CDR3 sequence is 14 residues long. CDR3 DNA: TGCGCCAGCTCGAAATATAACAGCGGTAATGAGCAGTTCTTC. Translating it yields CASSKYNSGNEQFF.

For the CDR3, the DNA is TGTGCCAGCAGCTCAGCCGGGACAGGAAAAAACACTGAAGCTTTCTTT. As protein: CASSSAGTGKNTEAFF. This chain connects TRBV7-9 to TRBJ1-1, with 8 bases identical to TRBD1. V dropped 4 bases and J dropped 2; count of bases not matched to a gene: 9. The germline V gene encodes CDR1 SEHNR and CDR2 FQNEAQ (reference sequence). There are 16 residues in the CDR3.

The chain links TRBV2 to TRBJ2-3; TRBD1 agrees at 9 bases. The CDR3 covers 16 residues. The V gene end was trimmed by 6 bases and the J gene end by 1 base; junction bases not matched to a gene: 8. The germline V gene encodes CDR1 SNHLY and CDR2 FYNNEI. The CDR3 reads CASRTDRGLGTDTQYF. The DNA of the CDR3 is TGTGCCAGCAGGACCGACAGGGGGTTAGGCACAGATACGCAGTATTTT.

CDR3 residues: CASSLSSPSGSIYEQYF. CDR3 sequence (DNA): TGTGCCAGCAGTTTATCAAGCCCTAGCGGGAGTATATACGAGCAGTACTTC. The rearrangement links TRBV27 to TRBJ2-7, with 10 bases matching TRBD2. CDR3 length equals 17 residues. The J segment lost 4 bases and the V segment lost 0 bases, leaving 9 bases of the junction unmatched. The V gene's germline CDR1 is MNHEY and CDR2 SMNVEV (reference sequence).

This chain links TRBV7-2 with TRBJ2-7; 8 nucleotides agree with TRBD2. The CDR3 contains 15 residues. J was trimmed by 6 bases and V by 5 bases; bases with no gene match: 12. Looked up from germline, CDR1 is SGHTA and CDR2 is FQGNSA. CDR3 residues: CASSPPISGSFEQYF. DNA of the CDR3: TGTGCCAGCAGCCCCCCAATCAGCGGGAGTTTCGAGCAGTACTTC.

This chain links TRBV5-1 with TRBJ2-3, with D possibly TRBD1 on 5 matching bases. Germline CDR1 SGHRS, CDR2 YFSETQ. The V and J ends lost 2 bases and 2 bases respectively, with 12 bases between them. This CDR3 is built from 15 residues. This CDR3 reads CASSFRGRFTDTQYF. The CDR3 bases are TGCGCCAGCAGCTTTAGGGGCCGTTTCACAGATACGCAGTATTTT.

The genes are TRBV11-3 and TRBJ2-7, with D possibly being TRBD2 (6 bases). Trimming took 0 bases from V and 1 from J, leaving 10 bases between them. Looked up from germline, CDR1 is SGHNT and CDR2 is YENEEA. This CDR3 region has 15 residues. CDR3 sequence (DNA): TGTGCCAGCAGCTTAGACGGCGGGGTTTCCTACGAGCAGTACTTC. Encoded protein: CASSLDGGVSYEQYF.

This clone was picked up a small number of times. V usage is TRBV4-3 and J usage is TRBJ2-7, with TRBD1 matching over 8 bases. Per germline, CDR1 LGHNA and CDR2 YSLEER. This CDR3 has 14 residues. J was trimmed by 5 bases and V by 3 bases; bases with no gene match: 6. CDR3 in amino acids: CASSQDRVRHEQYF. In DNA form, the CDR3 reads TGCGCCAGCAGCCAGGACAGGGTGAGGCACGAGCAGTACTTC.

The chain carries TRBV15 and TRBJ2-3, with 10 bases lining up with TRBD2. Germline CDR1 and CDR2: LNHNV and YYDKDF (reference sequence). J gave up 3 bases and V 2 bases, and 5 bases lay outside the gene matches. The CDR3 totals 16 residues. The CDR3 DNA is TGTGCCACCAGCAGAAAAGCGGGGGGGGCGACAGATACGCAGTATTTT. Protein sequence: CATSRKAGGATDTQYF.

This chain connects TRBV18 to TRBJ2-3; 9 bases map to TRBD2. The trim removed 1 base at V and 3 bases at J, leaving 2 bases unmatched. The CDR3 is made up of 15 amino acids. Germline V lookup: CDR1 KGHSH, CDR2 LQKENI. The CDR3 DNA reads TGTGCCAGCTCACCACGGCTAGCGGGAACAGATACGCAGTATTTT. Its protein is CASSPRLAGTDTQYF.

The chain combines TRBV5-5 with TRBJ2-7, with a weak D call TRBD1 (6 bases). The CDR3 sequence is 15 residues long. V lost 0 bases and J 1 base, leaving 11 bases between the germline ends. Germline-derived CDR1 and CDR2 are SGHKS and YYEKEE (reference sequence). The CDR3 sequence is CASSLAQGQSYEQYF. Written as DNA, the CDR3 is TGTGCCAGCAGCTTGGCTCAGGGGCAGTCCTACGAGCAGTACTTC.

V is TRBV7-9 and J is TRBJ2-4; 7 positions agree with TRBD2. Germline CDR1 and CDR2: SEHNR and FQNEAQ (reference sequence). V lost 0 bases, J lost 9 bases, and 2 bases stayed unmatched. The CDR3 extends over 13 amino acids. CDR3 in amino acids: CASSLAGEGIQYF. For the CDR3, the DNA is TGTGCCAGCAGCTTAGCGGGGGAGGGCATTCAGTACTTC.

The chain joins TRBV10-3 to TRBJ2-3; D is unresolved. There are 14 residues in the CDR3. The V and J ends lost 3 bases and 0 bases respectively, with 7 bases between them. The germline gives CDR1 ENHRY, CDR2 SYGVKD. The CDR3 DNA sequence: TGTGCCATCAGTGACAGTTATAGCACAGATACGCAGTATTTT. Protein: CAISDSYSTDTQYF.

This clone has a handful of counts. CDR3 coding DNA: TGTGCCAGCAGTGAAGGGTCGTCAGGGGTTGAAAAACTGTTTTTT. Its protein is CASSEGSSGVEKLFF. The chain recombines TRBV6-1 with TRBJ1-4, with a weak D call TRBD1 (6 bases). CDR3 length: 15 residues. Germline-derived CDR1 and CDR2 are MNHNS and SASEGT. V gave up 1 base and J gave up 7 bases, with 13 bases separating them.